This TCR beta chain was retrieved from a study of T cells after posttransplantation cyclophosphamide. General study findings and limits: Later blood repertoires were often dominated by clones from the donor CD8+ memory compartment. After PTCy, TRB diversity resembled that of CNI/methotrexate controls.

Profiling relied on immunoSEQ multiplex PCR, and the TCRdb table lists in-frame clones only, not all of them. Of several thousand clones listed, roughly 88% were seen once; the top ten hold 1.2%. The V segment lost 5 bases and the J segment 1 base; nucleotides outside the gene matches: 10. Looked up from germline, CDR1 is ENHRY and CDR2 is SYGVKD. The CDR3 spans 16 residues. About this clone itself: Antigen specificity is unknown.

Cyclophosphamide on days +3 and +4 followed busulfan-fludarabine conditioning and a marrow graft. This TCR derives from a female patient between 50 and 59 years old who received an allogeneic stem cell transplant from a related donor, was CMV-positive, and had no GVHD. Some T cells may be transferred from the graft donor. This sequence joins TRBV10-3 and TRBJ2-7, with 8 positions matching TRBD2. Sequencing used CD4+ T cells sorted from blood, obtained roughly 190 weeks after allogeneic stem cell transplant with posttransplant cyclophosphamide. This CDR3 is CAISSQERELSYEQYF. DNA for the CDR3: TGTGCCATCAGTTCCCAGGAGCGGGAGTTATCCTACGAGCAGTACTTC.